One TCR beta chain is described in this entry. This sample was taken from a study of technical replicates of blood from several donors. Assay used: immunoSEQ multiplex PCR; TCRdb lists only in-frame clones, some missing. The table shows approximately 79,000 clones, with around 96% occurring only once. The CDR3 loop spans 16 amino acids. J was trimmed by 5 bases and V by 5 bases; bases with no gene match: 15. From germline, CDR1 is MNHNY and CDR2 SVGAGI (reference sequence). Material: T cells isolated from PBMCs. The TCR comes from a human donor in good health. The rearrangement joins TRBV6-6 to TRBJ2-7; 7 bases line up with TRBD2. CDR3 DNA: TGTGCCAGCAGTCCTGAAGCGCGGGAGCTAACCCACGAGCAGTACTTC. Translation: CASSPEARELTHEQYF.